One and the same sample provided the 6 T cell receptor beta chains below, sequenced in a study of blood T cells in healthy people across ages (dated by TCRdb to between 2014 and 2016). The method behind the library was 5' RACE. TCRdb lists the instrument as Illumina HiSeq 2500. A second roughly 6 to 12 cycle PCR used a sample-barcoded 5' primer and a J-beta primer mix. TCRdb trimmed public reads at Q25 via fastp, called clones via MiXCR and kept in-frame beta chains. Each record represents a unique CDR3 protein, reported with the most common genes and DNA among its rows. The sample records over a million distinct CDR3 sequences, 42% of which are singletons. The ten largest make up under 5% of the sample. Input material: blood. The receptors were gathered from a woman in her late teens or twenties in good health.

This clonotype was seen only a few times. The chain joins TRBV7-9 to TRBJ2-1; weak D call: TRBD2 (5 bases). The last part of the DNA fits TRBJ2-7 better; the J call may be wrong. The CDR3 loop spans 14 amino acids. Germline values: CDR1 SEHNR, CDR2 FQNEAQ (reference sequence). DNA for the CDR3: TGTGCCAGCAGCTTAGGGCTAGCACACAATGAGCAGTACTTC. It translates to CASSLGLAHNEQYF.

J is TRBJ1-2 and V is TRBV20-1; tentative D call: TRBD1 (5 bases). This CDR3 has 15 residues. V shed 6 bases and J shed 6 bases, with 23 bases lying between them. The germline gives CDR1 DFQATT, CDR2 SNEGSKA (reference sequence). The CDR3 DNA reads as TGCAGTGCGAGTACATACAGGCTCTCACCCGATGGCTACACCTTC. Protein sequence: CSASTYRLSPDGYTF.

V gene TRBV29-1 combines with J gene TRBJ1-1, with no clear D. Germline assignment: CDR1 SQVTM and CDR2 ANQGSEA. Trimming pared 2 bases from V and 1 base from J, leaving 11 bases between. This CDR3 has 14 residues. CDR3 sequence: CSVEPRGSNTEAFF. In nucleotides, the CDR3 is TGCAGCGTTGAACCCCGAGGTTCGAACACTGAAGCTTTCTTT.

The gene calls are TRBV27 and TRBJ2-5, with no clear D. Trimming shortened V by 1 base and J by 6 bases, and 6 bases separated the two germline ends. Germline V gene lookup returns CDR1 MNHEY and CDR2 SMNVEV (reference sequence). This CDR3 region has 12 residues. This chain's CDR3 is CASSLLGQTQYF. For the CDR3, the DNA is TGTGCCAGCAGTTTATTGGGCCAGACCCAGTACTTC.

The CDR3 is CAISESTGGPTNEKLFF. The CDR3 DNA follows: TGTGCCATCAGTGAGTCGACAGGGGGCCCAACTAATGAAAAACTGTTTTTT. The chain recombines TRBV10-3 with TRBJ1-4; TRBD1 matches at 10 bases. This CDR3 region has 17 residues. V trimming: 0 bases; J trimming: 0 bases; junction bases outside the gene matches: 1. Per the germline V gene, CDR1 is ENHRY and CDR2 is SYGVKD.

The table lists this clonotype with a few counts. The CDR3 reads CAWSRQAYEQYF. The DNA for the CDR3 is TGTGCCTGGAGTAGGCAAGCCTACGAGCAGTACTTC. The chain uses TRBV30 and TRBJ2-7; D is ambiguous. The CDR3 spans 12 residues. Germline CDR1 is GTSNPN and CDR2 is SVGIG (reference sequence). V was clipped by 2 bases and J by 2 bases, with 7 bases between them.